The TCR beta chain described here comes from a study of tumor-infiltrating lymphocytes in primary liver carcinoma. Study overall: The study enrolled male and female patients aged 30 to 69 years. Maximum tumor diameters ranged from roughly 4.2 to 11 cm, stage T1-T3 N0M0. Whole-study findings and limits: Overlap in tumor-adjacent and tumor-blood pairs fell below that of tumor region pairs. Presence in all five tumor regions was observed for only about 7-25% of top clones.

A constant-region primer served to make TCR beta cDNA from 500 to 550 ng total RNA. Three-round nested multiplex PCR performed with slightly modified ARM-PCR produced the TCR beta libraries. Use of TRBV1-TRBV30 forward primers with a C-beta reverse primer characterized the first two PCR rounds, which lasted roughly 11 cycles each. One entry per CDR3 protein results from TCRdb running MiXCR on the multiplex PCR reads. The sample has 45,000 to 55,000 distinct CDR3 sequences; around three quarters are singletons. From roughly 21-30 mg of unsorted bulk tissue, DNA and RNA were co-extracted together. This CDR3 has 16 amino acids. CDR1 and CDR2 (germline): SGHAT, FQNNGV. Trimming took 5 bases from V and 11 from J; bases not matched to a gene: 19. On this clonotype: Its antigen is unidentified.

This TCR derives from a man aged 40-49 years with primary liver carcinoma and hepatitis B virus infection. This chain joins TRBV11-2 and TRBJ2-3; the match to TRBD2 covers 7 bases. The specimen sequenced was liver tumor tissue from sampling region 2. As to subset: tumor region T2, inferior pole. The DNA for the CDR3 is TGTGCCAGCAGCCCCCCGACTAGCAGCAGCACAGACATGCAGTATTTT. Its protein is CASSPPTSSSTDMQYF.